This entry describes one TCR beta chain. This record comes from a study of blood T cell repertoires in COVID-19. Profiled with immunoSEQ multiplex PCR; TCRdb holds only in-frame clones, not every one. The sample has tens of thousands of clones, 88% seen once. CDR3 length: 15 residues. The germline gives CDR1 MNHNY, CDR2 SVGAGI (reference sequence). V gave up 10 bases and J gave up 0 bases, with 17 bases separating them. This sequence joins TRBV6-6 and TRBJ2-3; a weak D match, TRBD1 (6 bases). The sequenced material came from peripheral blood. This clonotype originated in a man aged 45 to 65 with active COVID-19. The CDR3 loop is CATALGGISTDTQYF. As DNA, the CDR3 is TGTGCCACCGCCCTAGGGGGAATCAGCACAGATACGCAGTATTTT.